These T cell receptor beta chains were read from a single sample in a study of cytomegalovirus exposure and HLA in healthy donors. The assay was immunoSEQ multiplex PCR, and TCRdb's table has in-frame clones only and misses some. The table records roughly 120,000 clones, 15% of them present only once. Sequences were obtained from PBMCs. Source of these receptors: a woman between 18 and 29 years old in good health and CMV-seronegative. Each CDR3 is given with its conserved first and last residue. D genes are given only for firm matches. A row's size may be missing; if present it is once, few, many or a size class.

TRBD1	TRBV4-1	NA	TRBJ2-5	16	TGCGCCAGCAGCAAATTCCAGACAGGGGGGGAAGAGACCCAGTACTTC	CASSKFQTGGEETQYF
TRBD1	TRBV9	NA	TRBJ2-7	14	TGTGCCAGCAGCGCCGGGACAGGGTTCTACGAGCAGTACTTC	CASSAGTGFYEQYF
TRBD1	TRBV28	few	TRBJ1-2	12	TGTGCCAGCAATCGGGACAGCTATGGCTACACCTTC	CASNRDSYGYTF
NA	TRBV10-1	few	TRBJ1-5	14	TGCGCCAGGTTTACCGGGACAAACAATCAGCCCCAGCATTTT	CARFTGTNNQPQHF
NA	TRBV7-3	few	TRBJ2-3	17	TGTGCCAGCAGCACCCGGACTGCACCGGGGAACACAGATACGCAGTATTTT	CASSTRTAPGNTDTQYF
TRBD2	TRBV13	few	TRBJ2-2	14	TGTGCCAGCAGCCGAGCGGGAGCGATAAGGGAGCTGTTTTTT	CASSRAGAIRELFF
TRBD1	TRBV10-3	NA	TRBJ1-1	14	TGTGCCATCAGCTCTAACAGGGGGCGAACTGAAGCTTTCTTT	CAISSNRGRTEAFF
NA	TRBV29-1	few	TRBJ2-5	14	TGCAGCGTCTCAAGGAGAGGACTGGCAGAGACCCAGTACTTC	CSVSRRGLAETQYF
NA	TRBV6-5	few	TRBJ2-1	14	TGTGCCAGCAGACCGGGACAACCCTACAATGAGCAGTTCTTC	CASRPGQPYNEQFF
NA	TRBV6-6	few	TRBJ1-2	14	TGTGCCAGCACTACCCTCGGGACTGTCTATGGCTACACCTTC	CASTTLGTVYGYTF
TRBD2	TRBV6-7	few	TRBJ2-2	15	TGTGCCAGCAGTGCTAGCGGGAGAGGCACCGGGGAGCTGTTTTTT	CASSASGRGTGELFF
NA	TRBV28	NA	TRBJ1-6	17	TGTGCCAGCAGTAAAGTGACGGGAAGCTCCTATAATTCACCCCTCCACTTT	CASSKVTGSSYNSPLHF
TRBD2	TRBV19	NA	TRBJ2-5	17	TGTGCCAGTAGTATTGCGAAAAGCGGGGGGGCCGGGGAGACCCAGTACTTC	CASSIAKSGGAGETQYF
TRBD2	TRBV6-6	many	TRBJ2-5	15	TGTGCCAGCAGTTACACGCGGGGGACTCAAGAGACCCAGTACTTC	CASSYTRGTQETQYF
NA	TRBV5-1	NA	TRBJ2-7	14	TGCGCCAGCAGCCCCAGTACAGGGACCTACGAGCAGTACTTC	CASSPSTGTYEQYF
NA	TRBV7-6	NA	TRBJ1-5	15	TGTGCCAGCAGCTCTAACTCCGTGGGCAATCAGCCCCAGCATTTT	CASSSNSVGNQPQHF
TRBD2	TRBV5-4	NA	TRBJ2-3	17	TGTGCCAGCAGCTTCCCCGGGCTAGCGGGGGCGGGGGATACGCAGTATTTT	CASSFPGLAGAGDTQYF
NA	TRBV11-2	few	TRBJ2-1	14	TGTGCCAGCAGCTTAGCGTATCTCGCGGATGAGCAGTTCTTC	CASSLAYLADEQFF
TRBD2	TRBV5-4	few	TRBJ2-3	17	TGTGCCAGCAGCTCCGGGACTAGCGGGACCATAGGGAATACGCAGTATTTT	CASSSGTSGTIGNTQYF
TRBD1	TRBV7-8	NA	TRBJ2-7	14	TGTGCCAGCAGCCACCGGGACAGCTCCTACGAGCAGTACTTC	CASSHRDSSYEQYF
NA	TRBV29-1	NA	TRBJ1-2	14	TGCAGCGTTGTTGGGCAGGGGCTAGGCTATGGCTACACCTTC	CSVVGQGLGYGYTF
NA	TRBV5-1	NA	TRBJ1-4	15	TGCGCCAGCAGCTGGGGAGGGGTAGGAGACGAAAAACTGTTTTTT	CASSWGGVGDEKLFF
TRBD2	TRBV27	NA	TRBJ2-7	13	TGTGCCAGCAGCCTCCGGGGGGGCTACGAGCAGTACTTC	CASSLRGGYEQYF
NA	TRBV7-2	few	TRBJ1-5	15	TGTGCCAGCAGCCTAGCCCCCGGTAGCAATCAGCCCCAGCATTTT	CASSLAPGSNQPQHF